This T cell receptor beta chain was recovered during a study of CD8 T cells in ankylosing spondylitis. This clonotype was counted at least ten times. Its antigen is not known. TCRdb called the 5' RACE reads again in MiXCR, with one record for every CDR3 protein. In the table there are 700,000 to 850,000 distinct CDR3 sequences, about an eighth of which are singletons. General study findings and limits: What appeared characteristic of ankylosing spondylitis blood was a TCR beta motif of eight highly homologous variants.

Germline values: CDR1 SGHTA, CDR2 FQGNSA. The CDR3 is 13 residues long. V was cut by 2 bases and J by 5 bases, with 9 bases left in between. This chain links TRBV7-2 with TRBJ2-5, with a weak D call TRBD2 (5 bases). The TCR originated in a male donor with ankylosing spondylitis. Material: blood, either unsorted or a sorted T cell fraction (not recorded which). The CDR3 bases are TGTGCCAGCAGCTTAAATCGCGGGGAGACCCAGTACTTC. Translated: CASSLNRGETQYF. Combining the CDR3 with reference TRBV7-2 and TRBJ2-5 gives the whole variable domain GAGVSQSPSNKVTEKGKDVELRCDPISGHTALYWYRQSLGQGLEFLIYFQGNSAPDKSGLPSDRFSAERTGGSVSTLTIQRTQQEDSAVYLCASSLNRGETQYFGPGTRLLVL.